This TCR beta chain stems from a study of shared clonotypes between healthy human individuals. V was cut by 0 bases and J by 7 bases, with 16 bases left in between. The CDR3 length is 16 residues. From germline, CDR1 is SGHVS and CDR2 FNYEAQ. Naive CD8 cells lacked CD45RO and underwent positive selection for CCR7, leaving out terminally differentiated effector memory CD45RA+ cells. TCRdb's copy holds only in-frame clones and misses some; the assay was immunoSEQ multiplex PCR. The sample records about 700,000 clones, around 92% being singletons. Sequencing used naive CD8+ T cells sorted from blood. The gene calls are TRBV7-6 and TRBJ2-1; a weak D match, TRBD2 (6 bases). The TCR originated in a young man in good health. The chain's CDR3 is CASSLAAVGAGNEQFF. The CDR3 DNA reads TGTGCCAGCAGCTTAGCGGCCGTTGGGGCGGGGAATGAGCAGTTCTTC. Together with reference TRBV7-6 and TRBJ2-1, the CDR3 gives the full variable domain: GAGVSQSPRYKVTKRGQDVALRCDPISGHVSLYWYRQALGQGPEFLTYFNYEAQQDKSGLPNDRFSAERPEGSISTLTIQRTEQRDSAMYRCASSLAAVGAGNEQFFGPGTRLTVL.